This T cell receptor (beta chain) derives from a study of blood T cell repertoires in COVID-19. About the research overall: There were acute and convalescent COVID-19 samples, and they came from the United States, Italy and Spain. Sample material is recorded as cDNA or gDNA derived from T cells, B-cell-depleted T cells, or PBMCs.

The junction had 13 bases not matched to a gene; V was cut back by 2 bases and J by 1 base. The CDR3 length is 19 residues. Germline CDR1 KGHDR, CDR2 SFDVKD. Methods used by the authors: Nucleated cell counts were estimated from reference gene primer amplification. The data were produced by immunoSEQ multiplex PCR, yet TCRdb's version contains in-frame clones alone and is incomplete. That table is the source of V, J and clone size, and D and trimming were worked out from the DNA. The table lists around 28,000 clones, roughly 90% of them singletons, with approximately 2.4% in the top ten. The chain carries TRBV24-1 and TRBJ2-7; TRBD2 matches at 10 bases. Source material: peripheral blood. The receptor comes from a human donor in a cohort sampled during active COVID-19. The CDR3 spells CATSDCASGGLAPSYEQYF. DNA for the CDR3: TGTGCCACCAGTGATTGTGCTAGCGGGGGACTTGCACCATCCTACGAGCAGTACTTC.